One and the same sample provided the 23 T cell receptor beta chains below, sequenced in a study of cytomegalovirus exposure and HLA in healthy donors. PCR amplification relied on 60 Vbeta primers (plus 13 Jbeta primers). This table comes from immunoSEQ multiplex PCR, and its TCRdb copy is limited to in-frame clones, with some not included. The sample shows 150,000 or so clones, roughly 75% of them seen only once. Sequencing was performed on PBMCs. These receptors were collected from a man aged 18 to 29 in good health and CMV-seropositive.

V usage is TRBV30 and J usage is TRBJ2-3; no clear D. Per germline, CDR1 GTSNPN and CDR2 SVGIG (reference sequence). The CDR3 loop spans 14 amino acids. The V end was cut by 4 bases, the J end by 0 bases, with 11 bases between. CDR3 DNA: TGTGCCTGGAAACAAGACTTTAGCACAGATACGCAGTATTTT. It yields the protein CAWKQDFSTDTQYF.

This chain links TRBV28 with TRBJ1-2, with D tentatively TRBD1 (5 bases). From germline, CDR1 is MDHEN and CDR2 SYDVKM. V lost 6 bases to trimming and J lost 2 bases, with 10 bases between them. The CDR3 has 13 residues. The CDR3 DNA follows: TGTGCCAGCAGGTTGGGGGGAAACTATGGCTACACCTTC. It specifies CASRLGGNYGYTF.

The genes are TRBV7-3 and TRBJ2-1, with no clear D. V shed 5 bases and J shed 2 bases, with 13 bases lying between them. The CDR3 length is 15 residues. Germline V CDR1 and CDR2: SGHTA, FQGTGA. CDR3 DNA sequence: TGTGCCAGCAGCCCGTCGGTATCCCCCTACAATGAGCAGTTCTTC. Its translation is CASSPSVSPYNEQFF.

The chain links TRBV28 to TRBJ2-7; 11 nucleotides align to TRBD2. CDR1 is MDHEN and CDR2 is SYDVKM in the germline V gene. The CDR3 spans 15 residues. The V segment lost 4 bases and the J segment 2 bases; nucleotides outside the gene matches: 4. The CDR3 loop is CASSSIAGGPYEQYF. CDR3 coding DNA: TGTGCCAGCAGTTCCATAGCGGGAGGGCCCTACGAGCAGTACTTC.

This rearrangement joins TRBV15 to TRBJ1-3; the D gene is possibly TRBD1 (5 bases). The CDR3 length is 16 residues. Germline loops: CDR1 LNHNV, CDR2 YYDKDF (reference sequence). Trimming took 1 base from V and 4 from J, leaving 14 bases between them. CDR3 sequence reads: CATSRAGTGQGNTIYF. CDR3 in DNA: TGTGCCACCAGCAGAGCTGGAACAGGACAAGGAAACACCATATATTTT.

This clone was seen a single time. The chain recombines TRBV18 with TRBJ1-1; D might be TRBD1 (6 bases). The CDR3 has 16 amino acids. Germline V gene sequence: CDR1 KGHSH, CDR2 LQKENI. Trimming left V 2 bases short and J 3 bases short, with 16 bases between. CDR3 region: CASSPFEGGEDTEAFF. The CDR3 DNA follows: TGTGCCAGCTCACCATTTGAAGGGGGAGAGGACACTGAAGCTTTCTTT.

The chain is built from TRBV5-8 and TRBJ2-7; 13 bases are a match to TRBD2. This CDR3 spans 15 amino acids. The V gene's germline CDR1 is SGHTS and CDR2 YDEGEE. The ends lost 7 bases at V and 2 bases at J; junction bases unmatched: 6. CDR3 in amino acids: CASPPGTSGTYEQYF. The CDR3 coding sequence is TGTGCCAGCCCGCCCGGGACTAGCGGGACCTACGAGCAGTACTTC.

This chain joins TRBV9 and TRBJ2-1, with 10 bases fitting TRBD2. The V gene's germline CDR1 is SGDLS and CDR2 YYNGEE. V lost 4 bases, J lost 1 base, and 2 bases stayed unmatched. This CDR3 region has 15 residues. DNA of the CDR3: TGTGCCAGCAGCACTAGCGGGGAATCCTACAATGAGCAGTTCTTC. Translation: CASSTSGESYNEQFF.

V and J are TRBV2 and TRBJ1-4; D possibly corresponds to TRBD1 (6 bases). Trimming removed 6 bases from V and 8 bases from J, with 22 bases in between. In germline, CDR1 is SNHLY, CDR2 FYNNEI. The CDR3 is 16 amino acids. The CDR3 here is CASSEVGGPGKEKLFF. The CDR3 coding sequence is TGTGCCAGCAGCGAGGTAGGGGGACCTGGTAAAGAAAAACTGTTTTTT.

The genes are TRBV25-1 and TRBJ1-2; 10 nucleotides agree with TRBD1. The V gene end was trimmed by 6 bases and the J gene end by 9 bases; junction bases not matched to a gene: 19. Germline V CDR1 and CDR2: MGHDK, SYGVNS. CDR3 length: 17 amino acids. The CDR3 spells CASSEEPPGQGIVRYTF. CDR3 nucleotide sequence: TGTGCCAGCAGCGAGGAACCACCGGGACAGGGGATTGTTCGCTACACCTTC.

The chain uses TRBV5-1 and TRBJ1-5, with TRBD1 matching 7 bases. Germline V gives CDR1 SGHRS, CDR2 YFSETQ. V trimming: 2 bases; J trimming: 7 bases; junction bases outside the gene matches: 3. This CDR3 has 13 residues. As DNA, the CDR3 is TGCGCCAGCAGCTTTACAGGGGACCAGCCCCAGCATTTT. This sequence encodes CASSFTGDQPQHF.

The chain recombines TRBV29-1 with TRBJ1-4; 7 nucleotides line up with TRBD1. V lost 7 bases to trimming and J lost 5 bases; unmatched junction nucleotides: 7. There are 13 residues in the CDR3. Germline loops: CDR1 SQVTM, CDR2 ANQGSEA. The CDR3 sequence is CSGLLQGNEKLFF. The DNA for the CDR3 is TGCAGCGGCCTACTACAGGGGAATGAAAAACTGTTTTTT.

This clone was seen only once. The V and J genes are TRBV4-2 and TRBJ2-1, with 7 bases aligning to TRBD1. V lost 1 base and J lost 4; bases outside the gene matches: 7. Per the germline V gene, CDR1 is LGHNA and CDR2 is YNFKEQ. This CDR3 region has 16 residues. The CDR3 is CASSQALGQFYNEQFF. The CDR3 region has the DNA TGTGCCAGCAGCCAAGCGTTGGGACAGTTTTACAATGAGCAGTTCTTC.

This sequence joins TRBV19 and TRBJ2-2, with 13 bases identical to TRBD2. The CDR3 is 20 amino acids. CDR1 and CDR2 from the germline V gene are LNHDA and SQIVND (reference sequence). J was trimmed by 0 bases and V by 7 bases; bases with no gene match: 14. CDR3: CASNNIGLAGEKANTGELFF. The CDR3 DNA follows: TGTGCCAGTAATAACATAGGACTAGCGGGAGAGAAGGCGAACACCGGGGAGCTGTTTTTT.

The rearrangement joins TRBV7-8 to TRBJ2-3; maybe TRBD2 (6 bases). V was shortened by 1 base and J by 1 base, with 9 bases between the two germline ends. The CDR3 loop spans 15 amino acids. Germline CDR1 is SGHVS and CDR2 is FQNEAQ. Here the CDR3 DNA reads TGTGCCAGCAGCTTAGACCCGGGAGGCACAGATACGCAGTATTTT. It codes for CASSLDPGGTDTQYF.

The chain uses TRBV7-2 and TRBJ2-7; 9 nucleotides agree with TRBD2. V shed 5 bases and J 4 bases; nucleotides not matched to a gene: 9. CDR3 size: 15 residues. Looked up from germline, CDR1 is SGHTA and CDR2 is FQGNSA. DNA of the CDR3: TGTGCCAGCAGCCCAGCCGGGACTAGCTCTTACGAGCAGTACTTC. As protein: CASSPAGTSSYEQYF. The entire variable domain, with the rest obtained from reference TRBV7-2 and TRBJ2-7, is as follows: GAGVSQSPSNKVTEKGKDVELRCDPISGHTALYWYRQSLGQGLEFLIYFQGNSAPDKSGLPSDRFSAERTGGSVSTLTIQRTQQEDSAVYLCASSPAGTSSYEQYFGPGTRLTVT.

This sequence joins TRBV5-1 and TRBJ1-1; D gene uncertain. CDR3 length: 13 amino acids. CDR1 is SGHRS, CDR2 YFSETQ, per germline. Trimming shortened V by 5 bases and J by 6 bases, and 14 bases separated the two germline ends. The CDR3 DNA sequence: TGCGCCAGCAGTGAAACAGTCTGGGCTGAAGCTTTCTTT. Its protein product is CASSETVWAEAFF.

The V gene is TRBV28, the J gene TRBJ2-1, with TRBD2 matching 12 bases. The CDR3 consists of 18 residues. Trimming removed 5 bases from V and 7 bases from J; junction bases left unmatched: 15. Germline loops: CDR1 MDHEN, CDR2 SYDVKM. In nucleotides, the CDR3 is TGTGCCAGCAGTCCATCGTGGGAGACTAGCGGGAGCTTGAATGAGCAGTTCTTC. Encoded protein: CASSPSWETSGSLNEQFF. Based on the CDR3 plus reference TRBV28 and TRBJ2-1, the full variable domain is DVKVTQSSRYLVKRTGEKVFLECVQDMDHENMFWYRQDPGLGLRLIYFSYDVKMKEKGDIPEGYSVSREKKERFSLILESASTNQTSMYLCASSPSWETSGSLNEQFFGPGTRLTVL.

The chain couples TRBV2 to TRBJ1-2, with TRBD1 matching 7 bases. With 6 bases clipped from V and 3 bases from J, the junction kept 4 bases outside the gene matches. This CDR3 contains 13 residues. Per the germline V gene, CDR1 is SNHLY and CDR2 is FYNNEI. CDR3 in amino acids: CASRGGTDYGYTF. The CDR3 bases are TGTGCCAGCAGGGGTGGGACAGACTATGGCTACACCTTC.

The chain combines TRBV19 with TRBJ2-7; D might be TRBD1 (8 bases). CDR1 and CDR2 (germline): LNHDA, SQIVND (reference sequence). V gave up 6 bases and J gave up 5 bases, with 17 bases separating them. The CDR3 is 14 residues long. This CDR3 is CASRDRGLRDEQYF. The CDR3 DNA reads TGTGCCAGTAGAGACAGGGGACTAAGGGACGAGCAGTACTTC.

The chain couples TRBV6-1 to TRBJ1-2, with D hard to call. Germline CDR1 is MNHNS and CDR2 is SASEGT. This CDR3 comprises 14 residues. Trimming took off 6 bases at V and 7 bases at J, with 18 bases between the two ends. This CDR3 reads CASRGNRRAGGYTF. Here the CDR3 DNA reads TGTGCCAGCAGAGGTAATCGACGGGCGGGTGGCTACACCTTC.

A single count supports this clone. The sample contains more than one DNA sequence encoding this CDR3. The DNA for the CDR3 is TGTGCCAGTAGTACAACAGGGTCGGGGGCCAACGTCCTGACTTTC. It codes for CASSTTGSGANVLTF. This chain links TRBV19 with TRBJ2-6; possible D gene TRBD1, 6 bases. From germline, CDR1 is LNHDA and CDR2 SQIVND (reference sequence). Trimming left V 4 bases short and J 4 bases short, with 11 bases between. The CDR3 has 15 residues.

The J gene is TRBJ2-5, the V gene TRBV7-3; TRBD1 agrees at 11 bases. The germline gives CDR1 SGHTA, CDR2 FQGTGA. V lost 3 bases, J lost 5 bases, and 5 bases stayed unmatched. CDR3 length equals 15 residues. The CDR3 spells CASSFSGQGGETQYF. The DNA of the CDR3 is TGTGCCAGCAGCTTTTCGGGACAGGGGGGGGAGACCCAGTACTTC. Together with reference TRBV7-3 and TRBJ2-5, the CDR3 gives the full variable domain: GAGVSQTPSNKVTEKGKYVELRCDPISGHTALYWYRQSLGQGPEFLIYFQGTGAADDSGLPNDRFFAVRPEGSVSTLKIQRTERGDSAVYLCASSFSGQGGETQYFGPGTRLLVL.